A selection of T cell receptor beta chains follows, all from one sample in a study of graft-versus-host responses after intestinal transplantation. Their specific antigens are unknown. Using immunoSEQ multiplex PCR, the repertoire was profiled, and TCRdb retains in-frame clones only, with some absent. Among about 110,000 clones listed, 85% to 95% were seen once. Sequences were derived from unstimulated CD8+ T cells sorted from spleen or lymph node cells, sampled before transplant. Receptors originate from a human donor who was the organ donor for an intestinal transplant. The CDR3 runs from the conserved cysteine through the conserved F or W.

j_gene,v_gene,CDR3aa
TRBJ1-1,TRBV27,CASSYSRVTEAFF
TRBJ2-4,TRBV9,CASSVGLAGAKNIQYF
TRBJ2-5,TRBV21-1,CASSSSRRKDSETQETQYF
TRBJ2-1,TRBV9,CASRATAHNEQFF
TRBJ1-5,TRBV28,CASTRGLNQPQHF
TRBJ1-2,TRBV28,CASSLGHPNYGYTF
TRBJ1-1,TRBV11-3,CASSAGTNTEAFF
TRBJ1-2,TRBV5-6,CASSLGTANYGYTF
TRBJ1-2,TRBV30,CALQGYGYTF
TRBJ1-2,TRBV4-1,CASSQGPGAPYGYTF
TRBJ1-5,TRBV7-2,CASSAEGQVVNQPQHF
TRBJ2-1,TRBV28,CASSFINEQFF
TRBJ1-3,TRBV7-9,CASTNSGIRSGNTIYF
TRBJ1-4,TRBV6-4,CASIDRPATNEKLFF
TRBJ2-6,TRBV7-9,CASSQTGTGANVLTF
TRBJ1-1,TRBV20-1,CSTKWTGEAFF
TRBJ2-1,TRBV9,CASSARDYSEQFF
TRBJ2-5,TRBV5-4,CASSPKGGTQYF
TRBJ2-7,TRBV6-1,CATLTSGSSYEQYF
TRBJ1-2,TRBV9,CASSVDPGQVGYGYTF
TRBJ2-5,TRBV27,CASSPGGGTGSYWETQYF
TRBJ2-3,TRBV15,CATTKEGPTDTQYF
TRBJ1-1,TRBV25-1,CASSAGSTEAFF
TRBJ2-2,TRBV28,CASSLLGVYVSTGELFF
TRBJ2-7,TRBV7-6,CASSLDPGSYEQYF
TRBJ1-1,TRBV2,CASTDRMNTEAFF
TRBJ2-3,TRBV7-9,CASSLRIAGAGPDTQYF
TRBJ2-5,TRBV7-9,CASSPGLTGGETQYF
TRBJ1-2,TRBV2,CASFDGHSGYGYTF
TRBJ2-3,TRBV4-1,CASSQIANTDTQYF
TRBJ1-2,TRBV27,CASSLSSWGQGYGYTF
TRBJ2-7,TRBV6-1,CASSELLAGAYEQYF
TRBJ2-7,TRBV21-1,CASSALGSGRARDEQYF
TRBJ2-7,TRBV4-3,CASSQVGGDEQYF
TRBJ2-1,TRBV4-1,CASSPLGGIYNEQFF
TRBJ2-2,TRBV11-2,CASTFLGHGSGELFF
TRBJ2-3,TRBV27,CASSLSMQVLRTDTQYF
NA,TRBV14,CASSQDTKGQGAYEQYF
TRBJ2-7,TRBV27,CASSLSSGYEQYF
TRBJ1-2,TRBV7-9,CASSLDYGEVTYGYTF
TRBJ1-1,TRBV30,CAWALGQAITEAFF
TRBJ1-4,TRBV28,CASSIMGQGTNEKLFF
TRBJ1-1,TRBV2,CASYRAGNTEAFF
TRBJ2-3,TRBV7-9,CASSSGRTDTQYF
TRBJ2-1,TRBV2,CARTSGSYNEQFF
TRBJ2-2,TRBV2,CASSTSGIAGELFF
TRBJ2-2,TRBV5-1,CASSAAQGPGELFF